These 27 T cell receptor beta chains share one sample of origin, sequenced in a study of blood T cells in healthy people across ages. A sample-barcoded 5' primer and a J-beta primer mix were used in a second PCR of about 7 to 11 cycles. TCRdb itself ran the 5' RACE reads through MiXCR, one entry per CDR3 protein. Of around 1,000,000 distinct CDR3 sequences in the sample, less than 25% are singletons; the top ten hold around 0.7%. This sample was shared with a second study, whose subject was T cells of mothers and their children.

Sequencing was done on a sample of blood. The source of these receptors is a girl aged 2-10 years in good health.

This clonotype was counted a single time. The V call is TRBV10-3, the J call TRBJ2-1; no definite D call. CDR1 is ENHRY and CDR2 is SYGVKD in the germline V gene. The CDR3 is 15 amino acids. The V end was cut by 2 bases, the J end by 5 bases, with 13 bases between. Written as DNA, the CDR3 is TGTGCCATCAGTGAGAGCCGAAAGACAAACAATGAGCAGTTCTTC. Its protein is CAISESRKTNNEQFF.

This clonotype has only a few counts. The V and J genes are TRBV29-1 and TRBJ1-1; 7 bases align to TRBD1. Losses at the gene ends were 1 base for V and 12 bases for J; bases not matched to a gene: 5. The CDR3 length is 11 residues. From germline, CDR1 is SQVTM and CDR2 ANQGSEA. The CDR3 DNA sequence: TGCAGCGTTGAAGGGACAGGCCTAACTTTCTTT. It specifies CSVEGTGLTFF.

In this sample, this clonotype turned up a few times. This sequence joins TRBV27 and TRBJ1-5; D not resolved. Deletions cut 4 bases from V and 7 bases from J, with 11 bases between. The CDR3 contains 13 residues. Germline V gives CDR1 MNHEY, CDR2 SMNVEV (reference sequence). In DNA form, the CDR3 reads TGTGCCAGCAGTTCCACATTAGGCCAGCCCCAGCATTTT. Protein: CASSSTLGQPQHF.

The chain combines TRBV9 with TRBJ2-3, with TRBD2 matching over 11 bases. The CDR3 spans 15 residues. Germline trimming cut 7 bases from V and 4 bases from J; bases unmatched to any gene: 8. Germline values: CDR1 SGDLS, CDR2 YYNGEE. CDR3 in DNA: TGTGCCAGCGGCCTTAGCGGGGGGGCATCAGATACGCAGTATTTT. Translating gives CASGLSGGASDTQYF.

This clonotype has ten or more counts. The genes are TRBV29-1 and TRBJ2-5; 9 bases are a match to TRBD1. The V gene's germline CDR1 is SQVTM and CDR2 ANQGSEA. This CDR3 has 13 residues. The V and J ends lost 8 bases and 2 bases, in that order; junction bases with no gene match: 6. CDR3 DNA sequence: TGCAGCCTGGGACAGGGACGACAAGAGACCCAGTACTTC. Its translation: CSLGQGRQETQYF.

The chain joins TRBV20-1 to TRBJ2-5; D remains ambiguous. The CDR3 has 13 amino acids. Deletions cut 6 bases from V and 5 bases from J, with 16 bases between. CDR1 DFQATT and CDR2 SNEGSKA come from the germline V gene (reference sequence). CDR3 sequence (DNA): TGCAGTGCCCTGGAAGGAATCGGGGAGACCCAGTACTTC. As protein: CSALEGIGETQYF.

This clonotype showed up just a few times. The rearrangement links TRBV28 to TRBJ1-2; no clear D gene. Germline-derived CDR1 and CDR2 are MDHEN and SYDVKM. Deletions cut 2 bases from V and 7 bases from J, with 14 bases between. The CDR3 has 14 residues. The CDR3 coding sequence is TGTGCCAGCAGTTTAGTGGATAGTCCCCGTGGCTACACCTTC. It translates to CASSLVDSPRGYTF.

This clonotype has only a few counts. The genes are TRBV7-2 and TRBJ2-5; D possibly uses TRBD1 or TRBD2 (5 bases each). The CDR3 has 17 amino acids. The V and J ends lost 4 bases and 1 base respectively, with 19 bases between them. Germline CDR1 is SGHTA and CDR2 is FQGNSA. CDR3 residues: CASSWGFLAAIQETQYF. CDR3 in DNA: TGTGCCAGCAGCTGGGGGTTTCTAGCAGCCATCCAAGAGACCCAGTACTTC.

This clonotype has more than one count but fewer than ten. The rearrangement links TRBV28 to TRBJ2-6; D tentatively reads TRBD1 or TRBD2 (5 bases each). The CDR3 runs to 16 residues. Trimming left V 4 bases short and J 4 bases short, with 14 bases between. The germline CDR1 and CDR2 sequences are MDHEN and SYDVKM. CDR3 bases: TGTGCCAGCAGTTGGAAGGGACCTGGCGGGGCCAACGTCCTGACTTTC. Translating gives CASSWKGPGGANVLTF.

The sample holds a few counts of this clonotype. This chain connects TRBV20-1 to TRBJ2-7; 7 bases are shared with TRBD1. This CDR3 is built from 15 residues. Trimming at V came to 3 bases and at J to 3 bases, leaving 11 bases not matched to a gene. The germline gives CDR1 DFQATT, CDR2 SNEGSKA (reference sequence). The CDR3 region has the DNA TGCAGTGCTAGCCATGGACAGGCCTCGTACTACGAGCAGTACTTC. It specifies CSASHGQASYYEQYF.

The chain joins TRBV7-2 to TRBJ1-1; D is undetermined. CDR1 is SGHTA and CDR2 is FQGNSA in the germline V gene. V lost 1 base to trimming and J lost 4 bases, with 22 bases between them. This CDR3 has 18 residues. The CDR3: CASSLELVGKGQLTEAFF. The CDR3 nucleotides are TGTGCCAGCAGCTTAGAATTGGTCGGTAAGGGCCAGCTCACTGAAGCTTTCTTT.

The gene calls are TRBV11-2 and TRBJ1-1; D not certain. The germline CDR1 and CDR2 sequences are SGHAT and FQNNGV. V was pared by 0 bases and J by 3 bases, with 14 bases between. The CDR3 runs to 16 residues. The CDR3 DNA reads TGTGCCAGCAGCTTAGATCCGGGGAGGTATGACACTGAAGCTTTCTTT. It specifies CASSLDPGRYDTEAFF.

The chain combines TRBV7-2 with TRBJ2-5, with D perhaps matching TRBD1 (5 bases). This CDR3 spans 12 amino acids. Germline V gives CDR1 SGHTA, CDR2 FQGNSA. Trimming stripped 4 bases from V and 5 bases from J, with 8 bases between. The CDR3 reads CASSSGHETQYF. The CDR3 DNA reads TGTGCCAGCAGCTCAGGACACGAGACCCAGTACTTC.

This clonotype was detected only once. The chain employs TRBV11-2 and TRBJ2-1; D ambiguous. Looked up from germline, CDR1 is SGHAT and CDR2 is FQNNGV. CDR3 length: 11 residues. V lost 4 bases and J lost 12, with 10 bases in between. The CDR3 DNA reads TGTGCCAGCAGCTCCCCAAGTAGGCAGTTCTTC. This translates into CASSSPSRQFF.

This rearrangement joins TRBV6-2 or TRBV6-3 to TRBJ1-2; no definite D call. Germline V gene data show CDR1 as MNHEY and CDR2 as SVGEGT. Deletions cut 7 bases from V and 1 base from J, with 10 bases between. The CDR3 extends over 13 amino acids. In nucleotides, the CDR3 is TGTGCCAGCAAAAAGGGAGATAACTATGGCTACACCTTC. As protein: CASKKGDNYGYTF.

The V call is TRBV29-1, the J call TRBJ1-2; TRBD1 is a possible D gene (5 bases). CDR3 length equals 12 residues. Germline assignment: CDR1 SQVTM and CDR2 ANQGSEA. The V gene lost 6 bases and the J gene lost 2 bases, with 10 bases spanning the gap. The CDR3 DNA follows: TGCAGCGTCCCAGGGTTGAACTATGGCTACACCTTC. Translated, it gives CSVPGLNYGYTF.

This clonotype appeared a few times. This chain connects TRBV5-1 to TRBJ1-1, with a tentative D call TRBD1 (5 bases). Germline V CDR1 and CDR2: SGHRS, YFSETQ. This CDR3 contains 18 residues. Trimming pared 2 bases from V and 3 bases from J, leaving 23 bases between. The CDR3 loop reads CASSLKLNFRQRDTEAFF. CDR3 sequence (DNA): TGCGCCAGCAGCTTAAAACTAAACTTCCGACAGCGAGACACTGAAGCTTTCTTT.

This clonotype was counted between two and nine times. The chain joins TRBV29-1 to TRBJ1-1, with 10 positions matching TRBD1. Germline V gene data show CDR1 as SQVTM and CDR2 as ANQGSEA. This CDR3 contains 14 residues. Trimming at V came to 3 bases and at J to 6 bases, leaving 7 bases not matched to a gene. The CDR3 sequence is CSVDWSGTGAEAFF. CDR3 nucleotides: TGCAGCGTTGATTGGTCCGGGACAGGGGCTGAAGCTTTCTTT.

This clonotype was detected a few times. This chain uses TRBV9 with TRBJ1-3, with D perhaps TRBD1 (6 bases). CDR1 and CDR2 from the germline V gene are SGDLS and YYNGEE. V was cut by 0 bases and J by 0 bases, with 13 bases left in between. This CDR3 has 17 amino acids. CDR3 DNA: TGTGCCAGCAGCGTAGATGGGGGCTGGAGCTCTGGAAACACCATATATTTT. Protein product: CASSVDGGWSSGNTIYF.

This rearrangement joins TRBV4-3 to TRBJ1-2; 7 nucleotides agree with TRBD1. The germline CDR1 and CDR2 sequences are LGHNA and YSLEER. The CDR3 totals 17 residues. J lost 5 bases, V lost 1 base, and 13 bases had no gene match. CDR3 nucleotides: TGCGCCAGCAGCCAAGTATCCACAGGGGCGATCATTTATGGCTACACCTTC. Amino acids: CASSQVSTGAIIYGYTF.

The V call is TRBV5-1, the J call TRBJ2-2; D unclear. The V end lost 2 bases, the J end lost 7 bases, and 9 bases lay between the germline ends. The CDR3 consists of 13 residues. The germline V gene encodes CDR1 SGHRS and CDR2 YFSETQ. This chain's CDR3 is CASSFSMDGELFF. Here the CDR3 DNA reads TGCGCCAGCAGCTTTTCCATGGACGGGGAGCTGTTTTTT.

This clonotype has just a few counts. CDR3 loop: CASSSSINQPQHF. The CDR3 DNA sequence: TGTGCCAGCAGCTCCTCAATCAATCAGCCCCAGCATTTT. The rearrangement joins TRBV7-9 to TRBJ1-5; D unclear. Germline V lookup: CDR1 SEHNR, CDR2 FQNEAQ (reference sequence). Deletions cut 4 bases from V and 3 bases from J, with 7 bases between. The CDR3 totals 13 residues.

CDR3: CSAPGAAGRKQFF. The CDR3 nucleotides are TGCAGCGCCCCAGGAGCGGCCGGGAGGAAGCAGTTCTTC. The V gene is TRBV29-1, the J gene TRBJ2-1; 7 positions agree with TRBD2. The V and J ends lost 7 bases and 11 bases, in that order; junction bases with no gene match: 14. Germline loops: CDR1 SQVTM, CDR2 ANQGSEA. The CDR3 spans 13 residues.

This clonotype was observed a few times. CDR3 nucleotide sequence: TGCAGCGTGGAAATGGAGACCCAGTACTTC. Residues: CSVEMETQYF. The chain uses TRBV29-1 and TRBJ2-5, with D unclear. Trimming stripped 6 bases from V and 5 bases from J, with 7 bases between. Germline CDR1 is SQVTM and CDR2 is ANQGSEA. This CDR3 has 10 amino acids.

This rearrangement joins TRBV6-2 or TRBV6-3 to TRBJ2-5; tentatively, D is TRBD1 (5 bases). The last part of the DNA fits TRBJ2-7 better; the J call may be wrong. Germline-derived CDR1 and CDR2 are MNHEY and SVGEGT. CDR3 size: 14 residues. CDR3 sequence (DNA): TGTGCCAGCAGTCTCTCGGACATCTCCTACGAGCAGTACTTC. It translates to CASSLSDISYEQYF.

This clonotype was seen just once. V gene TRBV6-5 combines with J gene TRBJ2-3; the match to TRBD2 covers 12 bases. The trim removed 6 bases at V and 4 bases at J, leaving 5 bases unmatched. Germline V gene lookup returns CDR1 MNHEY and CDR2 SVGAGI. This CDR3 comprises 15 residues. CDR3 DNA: TGTGCCAGCAGCACCCTAGCGGGAGGGTCAGATACGCAGTATTTT. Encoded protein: CASSTLAGGSDTQYF.

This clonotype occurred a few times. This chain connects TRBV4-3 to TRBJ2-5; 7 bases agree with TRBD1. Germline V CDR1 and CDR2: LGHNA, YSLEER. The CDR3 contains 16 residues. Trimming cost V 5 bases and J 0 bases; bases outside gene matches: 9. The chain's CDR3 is CASSKGQALNQETQYF. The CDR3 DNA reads TGCGCCAGCAGCAAAGGACAGGCCCTGAACCAAGAGACCCAGTACTTC.